This TCR beta chain was recorded in a study of blood T cell repertoires in COVID-19. In the study overall: Nucleic acid was either cDNA or gDNA, and it came from T cells, B-cell-depleted T cells, or PBMCs.

Germline CDR1 and CDR2: MNHEY and SVGAGI. The CDR3 sequence is 15 residues long. Trimming cost V 0 bases and J 9 bases, with 12 bases left between them. Sequenced by immunoSEQ multiplex PCR; TCRdb stores in-frame clones only, minus some. The data contain roughly 250,000 clones, around 87% of them singletons. The clonotype originates from a middle-aged woman with acute COVID-19. Material: PBMCs or T cells enriched from blood (not recorded which). The rearrangement joins TRBV6-5 to TRBJ1-6; D may be TRBD1 (5 bases). The CDR3: CASSYSQVFSSPLHF. For the CDR3, the DNA is TGTGCCAGCAGTTACTCACAGGTTTTCAGTTCACCCCTCCACTTT.